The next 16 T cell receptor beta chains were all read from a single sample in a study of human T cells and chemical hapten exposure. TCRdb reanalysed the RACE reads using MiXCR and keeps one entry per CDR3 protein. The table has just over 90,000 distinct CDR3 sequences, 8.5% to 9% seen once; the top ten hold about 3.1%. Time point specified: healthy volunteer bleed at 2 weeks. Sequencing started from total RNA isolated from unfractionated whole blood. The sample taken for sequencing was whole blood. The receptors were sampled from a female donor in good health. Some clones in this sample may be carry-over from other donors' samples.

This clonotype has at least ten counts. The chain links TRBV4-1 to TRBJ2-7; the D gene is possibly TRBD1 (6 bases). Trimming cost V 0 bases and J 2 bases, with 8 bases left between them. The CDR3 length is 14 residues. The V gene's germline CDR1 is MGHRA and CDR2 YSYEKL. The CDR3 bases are TGCGCCAGCAGCCAAGAGTCAGGGGCCTACGAGCAGTACTTC. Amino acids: CASSQESGAYEQYF.

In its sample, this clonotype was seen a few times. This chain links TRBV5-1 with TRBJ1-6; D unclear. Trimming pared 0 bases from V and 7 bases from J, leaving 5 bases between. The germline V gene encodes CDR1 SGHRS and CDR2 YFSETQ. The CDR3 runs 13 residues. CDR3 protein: CASSLAPNSPLHF. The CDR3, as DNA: TGCGCCAGCAGCTTGGCCCCGAATTCACCCCTCCACTTT.

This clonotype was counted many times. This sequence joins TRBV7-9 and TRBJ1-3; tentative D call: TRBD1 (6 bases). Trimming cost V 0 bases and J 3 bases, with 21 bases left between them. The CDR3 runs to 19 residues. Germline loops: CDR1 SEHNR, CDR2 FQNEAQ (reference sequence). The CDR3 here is CASSLAPIGGAISGNTIYF. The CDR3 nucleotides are TGTGCCAGCAGCTTAGCCCCGATCGGGGGGGCAATTAGTGGAAACACCATATATTTT. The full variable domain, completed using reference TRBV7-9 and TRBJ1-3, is DTGVSQNPRHKITKRGQNVTFRCDPISEHNRLYWYRQTLGQGPEFLTYFQNEAQLEKSRLLSDRFSAERPKGSFSTLEIQRTEQGDSAMYLCASSLAPIGGAISGNTIYFGEGSWLTVV.

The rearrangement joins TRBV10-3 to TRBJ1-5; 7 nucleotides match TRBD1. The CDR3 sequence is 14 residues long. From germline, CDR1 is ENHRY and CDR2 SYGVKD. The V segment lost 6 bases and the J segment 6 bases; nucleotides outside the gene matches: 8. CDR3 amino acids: CAISPDREGQPQHF. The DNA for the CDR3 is TGTGCCATCAGCCCAGACAGGGAAGGTCAGCCCCAGCATTTT.

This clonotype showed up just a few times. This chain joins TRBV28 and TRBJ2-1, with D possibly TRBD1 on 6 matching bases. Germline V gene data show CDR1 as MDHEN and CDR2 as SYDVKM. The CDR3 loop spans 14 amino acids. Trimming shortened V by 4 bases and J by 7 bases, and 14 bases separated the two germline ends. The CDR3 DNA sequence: TGTGCCAGCAGTTCTCGCGGACAGTGGAATGAGCAGTTCTTC. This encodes CASSSRGQWNEQFF.

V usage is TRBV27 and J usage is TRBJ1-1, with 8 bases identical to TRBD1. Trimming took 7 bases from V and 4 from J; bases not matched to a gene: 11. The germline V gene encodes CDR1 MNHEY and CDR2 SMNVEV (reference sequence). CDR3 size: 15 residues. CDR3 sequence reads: CASTDRQGLGTEAFF. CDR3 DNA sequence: TGTGCCAGCACCGACAGACAGGGGTTGGGCACTGAAGCTTTCTTT.

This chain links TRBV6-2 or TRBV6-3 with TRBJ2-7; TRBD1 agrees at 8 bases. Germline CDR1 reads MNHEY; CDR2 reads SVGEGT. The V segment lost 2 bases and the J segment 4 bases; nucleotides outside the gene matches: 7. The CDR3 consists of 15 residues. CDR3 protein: CASSYGGTGPYEQYF. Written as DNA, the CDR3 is TGTGCCAGCAGTTACGGAGGGACAGGCCCTTACGAGCAGTACTTC.

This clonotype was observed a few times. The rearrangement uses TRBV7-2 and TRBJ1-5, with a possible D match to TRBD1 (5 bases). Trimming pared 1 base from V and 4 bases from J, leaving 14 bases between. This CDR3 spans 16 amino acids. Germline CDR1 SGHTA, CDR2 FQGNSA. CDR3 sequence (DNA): TGTGCCAGCAGCTTAGAGGTCAGGGTTAGGAATCAGCCCCAGCATTTT. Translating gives CASSLEVRVRNQPQHF.

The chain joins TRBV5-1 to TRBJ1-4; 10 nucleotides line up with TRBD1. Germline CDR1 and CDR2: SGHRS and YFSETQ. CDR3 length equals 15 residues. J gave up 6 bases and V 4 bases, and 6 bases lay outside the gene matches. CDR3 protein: CASSGSGTGDEKLFF. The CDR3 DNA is TGCGCCAGCAGCGGATCCGGGACAGGGGATGAAAAACTGTTTTTT.

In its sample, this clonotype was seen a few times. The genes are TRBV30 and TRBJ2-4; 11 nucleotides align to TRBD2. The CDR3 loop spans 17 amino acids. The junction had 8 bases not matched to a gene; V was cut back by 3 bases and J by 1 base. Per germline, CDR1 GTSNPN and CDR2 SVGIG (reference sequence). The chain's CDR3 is CAWRGLAELGAKNIQYF. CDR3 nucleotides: TGTGCCTGGAGGGGACTAGCGGAACTAGGGGCCAAAAACATTCAGTACTTC.

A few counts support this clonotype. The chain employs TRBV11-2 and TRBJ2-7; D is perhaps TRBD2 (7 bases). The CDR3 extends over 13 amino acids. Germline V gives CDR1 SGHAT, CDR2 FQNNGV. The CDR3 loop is CAGRGPPSYEQYF. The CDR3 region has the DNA TGTGCTGGGCGGGGGCCGCCTTCCTACGAGCAGTACTTC. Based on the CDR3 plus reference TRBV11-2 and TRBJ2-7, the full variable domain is EAGVAQSPRYKIIEKRQSVAFWCNPISGHATLYWYQQILGQGPKLLIQFQNNGVVDDSQLPKDRFSAERLKGVDSTLKIQPAKLEDSAVYLCAGRGPPSYEQYFGPGTRLTVT.

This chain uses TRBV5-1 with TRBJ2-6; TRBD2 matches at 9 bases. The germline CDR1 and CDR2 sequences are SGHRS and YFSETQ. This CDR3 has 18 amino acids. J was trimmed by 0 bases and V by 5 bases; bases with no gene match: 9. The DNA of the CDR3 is TGCGCCAGCAGTCTAGCGCAGACTAGCGGCTCTGGGGCCAACGTCCTGACTTTC. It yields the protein CASSLAQTSGSGANVLTF.

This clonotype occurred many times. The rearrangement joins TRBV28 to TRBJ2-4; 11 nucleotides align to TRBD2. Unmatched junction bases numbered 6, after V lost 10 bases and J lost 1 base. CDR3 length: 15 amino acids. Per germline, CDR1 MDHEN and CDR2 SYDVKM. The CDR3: CANNSGRAAKNIQYF. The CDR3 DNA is TGTGCCAACAATAGCGGGAGGGCCGCCAAAAACATTCAGTACTTC.

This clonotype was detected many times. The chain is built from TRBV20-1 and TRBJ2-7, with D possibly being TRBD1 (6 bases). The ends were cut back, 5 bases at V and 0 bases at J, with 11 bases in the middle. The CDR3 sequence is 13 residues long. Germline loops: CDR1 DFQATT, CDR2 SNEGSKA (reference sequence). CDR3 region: CSASGETSYEQYF. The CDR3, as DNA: TGCAGTGCTTCAGGGGAGACCTCCTACGAGCAGTACTTC.

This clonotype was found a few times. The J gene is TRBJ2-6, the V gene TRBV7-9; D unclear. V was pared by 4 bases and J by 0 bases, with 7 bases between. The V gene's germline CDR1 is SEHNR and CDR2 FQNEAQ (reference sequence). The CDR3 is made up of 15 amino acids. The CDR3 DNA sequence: TGTGCCAGCAGCTCCCTCCGCTCTGGGGCCAACGTCCTGACTTTC. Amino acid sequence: CASSSLRSGANVLTF.

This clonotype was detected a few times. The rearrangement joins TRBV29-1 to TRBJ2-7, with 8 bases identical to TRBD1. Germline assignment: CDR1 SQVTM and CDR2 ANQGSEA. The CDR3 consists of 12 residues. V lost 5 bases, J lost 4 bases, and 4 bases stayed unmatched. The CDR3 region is CSVRTGTYEQYF. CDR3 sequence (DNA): TGCAGCGTTAGGACAGGGACTTACGAGCAGTACTTC.